The sequence of this T cell receptor (beta chain) was determined in a study of T cell repertoires in cytomegalovirus infection. Background on the study: The public TCR beta signatures pointed to both CMV infection and matching HLA type. Study-level points and caveats: Based on cumulative public TCR beta family frequency, carriers of CMV plus the relevant HLA were identified. Within the response measured ex vivo, HLA-C-restricted CMV-specific TCR beta clonotypes were dominant.

TCRdb independently ran MiXCR on the reads; one entry per CDR3 protein. There are 200,000 to 250,000 distinct CDR3 sequences in the sample; 22% occur only once, and about 20% lies in the top ten. Germline assignment: CDR1 MDHEN and CDR2 SYDVKM. This CDR3 is built from 15 residues. V lost 3 bases, J lost 0 bases, and 2 bases stayed unmatched. This clonotype was counted many times. Its target is unknown. The rearrangement joins TRBV28 to TRBJ2-3, with 8 bases that match TRBD1. Source material: CD8+ T cells from PBMCs. This receptor was obtained from a human donor in good health (CMV status not recorded). Some clones in this sample may be carry-over from other donors' samples. CDR3 DNA: TGTGCCAGCAGTTTGACAGGGGAAAGCACAGATACGCAGTATTTT. It specifies CASSLTGESTDTQYF.